This TCR beta chain emerged from a study of blood T cell repertoires in COVID-19. Study at large: The samples span acute and convalescent COVID-19 from the United States, Italy and Spain. Sources were T cells, B-cell-depleted T cells, or PBMCs; the material itself was cDNA or gDNA.

Recruited during active infection, patients (from Seattle) were subsequently followed longitudinally. Authors' data handling: Cell counts per sample came from amplifying reference gene primers. Clones were read by immunoSEQ multiplex PCR, and TCRdb kept only the in-frame ones, dropping some. The V and J calls and clone size come from that table; D and trimming were worked out from the DNA. The repertoire holds tens of thousands of clones, around 88% seen once, with 16% in the top ten. This sequence originates from a man in his forties with COVID-19, enrolled during active disease. Sequencing used peripheral blood.

CDR3 residues: CASSRGQGARTDTQYF. In DNA, the CDR3 is TGTGCCAGCAGCAGAGGACAGGGGGCGAGAACAGATACGCAGTATTTT. The V call is TRBV11-2, the J call TRBJ2-3; 11 bases line up with TRBD1. The germline V gene encodes CDR1 SGHAT and CDR2 FQNNGV. The CDR3 consists of 16 residues. V lost 5 bases to trimming and J lost 3 bases; unmatched junction nucleotides: 7. The whole variable domain, remainder taken from reference TRBV11-2 and TRBJ2-3, is EAGVAQSPRYKIIEKRQSVAFWCNPISGHATLYWYQQILGQGPKLLIQFQNNGVVDDSQLPKDRFSAERLKGVDSTLKIQPAKLEDSAVYLCASSRGQGARTDTQYFGPGTRLTVL.